The 22 T cell receptor beta chains below all came from one sample that was sequenced in a study of CD8 T cells in Susac syndrome. RNA amounts of roughly 0.5 to 1 ug underwent reverse transcription with random hexamers. TCRdb re-called the immunoSEQ multiplex PCR reads through MiXCR, storing one row per CDR3 protein. The sample has 15,000 to 20,000 distinct CDR3 sequences; around 95% are singletons. The sample consisted of CD8+ T cells from PBMCs. The receptors shown here come from a human donor in good health.

Notes on this clonotype: The junction departs from germline at one end; a sequencing error may be responsible. The chain combines TRBV7-9 with TRBJ2-7; perhaps TRBD2 as D (5 bases). This CDR3 is 12 amino acids long. Germline CDR1 SEHNR, CDR2 FQNEAQ (reference sequence). The CDR3 reads CASSIAIYEQYF. In DNA, the CDR3 is TGTGCCAGCAGCATAGCGATCTACGAGCAGTACTTC.

The chain carries TRBV5-6 and TRBJ2-1, with a weak D call TRBD2 (6 bases). The V and J ends lost 3 bases and 4 bases respectively, with 20 bases between them. This CDR3 is built from 17 residues. Germline V gene sequence: CDR1 SGHDT, CDR2 YYEEEE. CDR3 nucleotides: TGTGCCAGCAGCTATCGTGTGGGTAGCGGTTTTTACAATGAGCAGTTCTTC. Its translation is CASSYRVGSGFYNEQFF.

The gene calls are TRBV27 and TRBJ2-1; TRBD2 matches 8 bases. Losses at the gene ends were 7 bases for V and 0 bases for J; bases not matched to a gene: 5. This CDR3 is built from 15 residues. Germline V lookup: CDR1 MNHEY, CDR2 SMNVEV (reference sequence). CDR3 protein: CASMFTSGSYNEQFF. The CDR3 DNA follows: TGTGCCAGCATGTTTACTAGCGGCTCCTACAATGAGCAGTTCTTC.

This chain links TRBV6-6 with TRBJ1-2; 8 bases match TRBD1. This CDR3 comprises 14 residues. Germline V gene sequence: CDR1 MNHNY, CDR2 SVGAGI (reference sequence). J lost 0 bases, V lost 6 bases, and 3 bases had no gene match. The CDR3 loop is CASSQQGANYGYTF. The DNA of the CDR3 is TGTGCCAGCAGCCAACAGGGGGCTAACTATGGCTACACCTTC.

The V and J genes are TRBV28 and TRBJ2-5; TRBD2 matches at 14 bases. The CDR3 length is 16 residues. The V segment lost 5 bases and the J segment 4 bases; nucleotides outside the gene matches: 6. The germline gives CDR1 MDHEN, CDR2 SYDVKM. As DNA, the CDR3 is TGTGCCAGCAGTCTAGGGACTAGCGGGAGATTAGAGACCCAGTACTTC. As protein: CASSLGTSGRLETQYF.

The V and J genes are TRBV28 and TRBJ2-1; 7 bases are shared with TRBD1. Germline assignment: CDR1 MDHEN and CDR2 SYDVKM. The ends lost 3 bases at V and 3 bases at J; junction bases unmatched: 2. CDR3 size: 14 residues. For the CDR3, the DNA is TGTGCCAGCAGTTTTAACAGGGGCTACAATGAGCAGTTCTTC. This gives the protein CASSFNRGYNEQFF.

In this sample, this clonotype turned up once. V is TRBV27 and J is TRBJ2-1; the D call may be TRBD1 or TRBD2 (5 bases each). The germline V gene encodes CDR1 MNHEY and CDR2 SMNVEV (reference sequence). This CDR3 region has 14 residues. The V and J ends lost 3 bases and 5 bases respectively, with 11 bases between them. CDR3 coding DNA: TGTGCCAGCAGTTTGAGGGGTTCGAACAATGAGCAGTTCTTC. It translates to CASSLRGSNNEQFF.

This CDR3 reads CASSFIPPQGAEAGELFF. The CDR3, as DNA: TGTGCCAGCAGTTTCATCCCCCCACAGGGGGCTGAGGCCGGGGAGCTGTTTTTT. V is TRBV27 and J is TRBJ2-2; 9 bases line up with TRBD1. Germline V gene lookup returns CDR1 MNHEY and CDR2 SMNVEV (reference sequence). The length of the CDR3 is 18 residues. V was clipped by 3 bases and J by 6 bases; unmatched bases: 14.

The rearrangement joins TRBV28 to TRBJ1-1; D is ambiguous. This CDR3 comprises 12 residues. CDR1 is MDHEN and CDR2 is SYDVKM in the germline V gene. Trimming pared 7 bases from V and 8 bases from J, leaving 14 bases between. CDR3 loop: CASTLGPAEAFF. CDR3 nucleotide sequence: TGTGCCAGCACACTTGGGCCGGCAGAAGCTTTCTTT.

The CDR3 region has the DNA TGCAGCGAGCTCAGGGGGAGAACTGAAGCTTTCTTT. Amino acid sequence: CSELRGRTEAFF. The chain combines TRBV29-1 with TRBJ1-1; 7 bases fit TRBD1. CDR1 is SQVTM and CDR2 is ANQGSEA in the germline V gene. Trimming removed 7 bases from V and 5 bases from J; junction bases left unmatched: 7. The CDR3 spans 12 residues.

The gene calls are TRBV4-2 and TRBJ1-2; the D gene is possibly TRBD1 (5 bases). Trimming took off 3 bases at V and 9 bases at J, with 8 bases between the two ends. In germline, CDR1 is LGHNA, CDR2 YNFKEQ. The CDR3 runs 11 residues. Here the CDR3 reads CASSQGGSYTF. DNA for the CDR3: TGTGCCAGCAGCCAGGGGGGTAGCTACACCTTC.

The chain links TRBV7-9 to TRBJ2-1; 10 bases map to TRBD2. The V gene end was trimmed by 5 bases and the J gene end by 5 bases; junction bases not matched to a gene: 6. Germline V gene data show CDR1 as SEHNR and CDR2 as FQNEAQ (reference sequence). The CDR3 is 15 amino acids. The CDR3 DNA reads as TGTGCCAGCAGCCCACTAGCGGGAAGTCACAATGAGCAGTTCTTC. Its protein product is CASSPLAGSHNEQFF.

The rearrangement links TRBV30 to TRBJ2-1; D is undetermined. There are 13 residues in the CDR3. V lost 4 bases, J lost 8 bases, and 15 bases lay in between. Per germline, CDR1 GTSNPN and CDR2 SVGIG (reference sequence). The DNA of the CDR3 is TGTGCCTGGACCAACCCGGGTGGTGATGAGCAGTTCTTC. This encodes CAWTNPGGDEQFF.

The J gene is TRBJ1-2, the V gene TRBV19; 11 bases map to TRBD1. Trimming cost V 7 bases and J 3 bases; bases outside gene matches: 7. CDR3 length: 15 amino acids. The germline V gene has CDR1 LNHDA and CDR2 SQIVND (reference sequence). The CDR3: CASKDWDRGDYGYTF. The CDR3 DNA reads as TGTGCCAGTAAGGACTGGGACAGGGGGGACTATGGCTACACCTTC.

The chain has TRBV20-1 and TRBJ2-5, with D perhaps TRBD2 (6 bases). The V gene's germline CDR1 is DFQATT and CDR2 SNEGSKA (reference sequence). This CDR3 region has 15 residues. V was trimmed by 3 bases and J by 5 bases, leaving 19 bases between them. The CDR3, as DNA: TGCAGTGCTAGTCGTAGCGGAGAAAGGTGGGAGACCCAGTACTTC. It specifies CSASRSGERWETQYF.

The chain uses TRBV27 and TRBJ2-5, with TRBD1 as a possible D gene (6 bases). V lost 4 bases to trimming and J lost 4 bases, with 13 bases between them. The CDR3 loop spans 14 amino acids. Germline V CDR1 and CDR2: MNHEY, SMNVEV (reference sequence). The chain's CDR3 is CASSSYRVGETQYF. CDR3 DNA: TGTGCCAGCAGTTCCTACAGGGTCGGAGAGACCCAGTACTTC.

The gene calls are TRBV5-6 and TRBJ2-1, with TRBD1 matching 8 bases. V shed 6 bases and J 8 bases; nucleotides not matched to a gene: 4. Germline V gene lookup returns CDR1 SGHDT and CDR2 YYEEEE. The CDR3 spans 12 residues. The DNA of the CDR3 is TGTGCCAGCACCCTGACAGGGGATGAGCAGTTCTTC. Residues: CASTLTGDEQFF.

This rearrangement joins TRBV19 to TRBJ2-2; 10 bases line up with TRBD2. Germline trimming cut 6 bases from V and 10 bases from J; bases unmatched to any gene: 14. This CDR3 has 16 amino acids. Germline-derived CDR1 and CDR2 are LNHDA and SQIVND (reference sequence). For the CDR3, the DNA is TGTGCCAGTAGCAACGGACTAGCGGAAAGGGTCGAGGAGCTGTTTTTT. It yields the protein CASSNGLAERVEELFF.

V is TRBV25-1 and J is TRBJ1-2; perhaps TRBD1 as D (6 bases). The V end was cut by 4 bases, the J end by 8 bases, with 20 bases between. The CDR3 length is 15 residues. The germline gives CDR1 MGHDK, CDR2 SYGVNS. The CDR3 region has the DNA TGTGCCAGCAGTGTCCTGGGGGCCATGTTGACCGGCTACACCTTC. Translating it yields CASSVLGAMLTGYTF.

This chain connects TRBV29-1 to TRBJ2-1; D is undetermined. Between the trimmed V and J ends, which lost 4 bases and 7 bases, there was a span of 5 bases. CDR3 size: 10 residues. Germline V lookup: CDR1 SQVTM, CDR2 ANQGSEA. CDR3 sequence: CSVVGNEQFF. CDR3 bases: TGCAGCGTTGTTGGGAATGAGCAGTTCTTC.

The chain carries TRBV19 and TRBJ2-7; no clear D gene. The germline V gene has CDR1 LNHDA and CDR2 SQIVND (reference sequence). V lost 2 bases, J lost 0 bases, and 17 bases lay in between. CDR3 length: 17 amino acids. The CDR3 region is CASSIRRRELSSYEQYV. The CDR3 DNA sequence: TGTGCCAGTAGTATAAGAAGAAGGGAACTATCCTCCTACGAGCAGTACGTC.

This clonotype was seen just once. The rearrangement uses TRBV19 and TRBJ2-4; tentative D call: TRBD1 (6 bases). The CDR3 is 17 amino acids. Per the germline V gene, CDR1 is LNHDA and CDR2 is SQIVND (reference sequence). V shed 1 base and J shed 0 bases, with 13 bases lying between them. This CDR3 reads CASSIVYEGVAKNIQYF. Written as DNA, the CDR3 is TGTGCCAGTAGTATAGTGTACGAGGGGGTAGCCAAAAACATTCAGTACTTC. Variable domain in full (rest from reference TRBV19 and TRBJ2-4): DGGITQSPKYLFRKEGQNVTLSCEQNLNHDAMYWYRQDPGQGLRLIYYSQIVNDFQKGDIAEGYSVSREKKESFPLTVTSAQKNPTAFYLCASSIVYEGVAKNIQYFGAGTRLSVL.